The 21 T cell receptor beta chains reported below all come from one sample, sequenced in a study of post-analysis software for immune sequencing data. Study outcomes and limitations: When patients were compared with controls, a handful of TRBV segments were more frequent, TRBV5-6, TRBV5-1 and TRBV20-1 among them.

TCR beta libraries were prepared from cDNA with unique molecular identifiers. TCRdb used MiXCR to reprocess the PCR reads, holding one entry per CDR3 protein. The sample consists of about 540,000 distinct CDR3 sequences, around a third of them appearing once. These receptors have no identified antigens. The sample comprised blood. The receptors were gathered from a girl aged 2-17 years with multiple sclerosis.

The chain links TRBV29-1 to TRBJ2-1; D not certain. CDR1 is SQVTM and CDR2 is ANQGSEA in the germline V gene. Trimming shortened V by 4 bases and J by 5 bases, and 9 bases separated the two germline ends. The CDR3 runs 12 residues. CDR3 nucleotide sequence: TGCAGCGTTGGCGAGGCAAACAATGAGCAGTTCTTC. Its protein product is CSVGEANNEQFF.

The V gene is TRBV12-3 or TRBV12-4, the J gene TRBJ1-4, with TRBD1 matching 7 bases. The CDR3 has 14 residues. Losses at the gene ends were 3 bases for V and 8 bases for J; bases not matched to a gene: 6. The DNA for the CDR3 is TGTGCCAGCAGTTTCGCCAGGGGGGACGAAAAACTGTTTTTT. Translating it yields CASSFARGDEKLFF.

This clonotype has only one observation. V and J are TRBV9 and TRBJ2-6, with D tentatively TRBD1 (6 bases). This CDR3 is 17 amino acids long. CDR1 SGDLS and CDR2 YYNGEE come from the germline V gene. Between the trimmed V and J ends, which lost 4 bases and 0 bases, there was a span of 14 bases. The CDR3 nucleotides are TGTGCCAGCAGCTCAACGGGACACCTCTCTGGGGCCAACGTCCTGACTTTC. Encoded protein: CASSSTGHLSGANVLTF.

J is TRBJ2-7 and V is TRBV9; TRBD1 matches 11 bases. The germline gives CDR1 SGDLS, CDR2 YYNGEE. V gave up 3 bases and J gave up 1 base; unmatched junction bases: 18. This CDR3 is built from 20 residues. CDR3 nucleotide sequence: TGTGCCAGCAGCGCCCACGCAGAACCTTCCGGGACAGGGGGATCCTACGAGCAGTACTTC. It yields the protein CASSAHAEPSGTGGSYEQYF.

The J gene is TRBJ2-1, the V gene TRBV6-6; no reliable D call. Germline V gene data show CDR1 as MNHNY and CDR2 as SVGAGI (reference sequence). The V and J ends lost 5 bases and 6 bases respectively, with 23 bases between them. There are 17 residues in the CDR3. The CDR3 nucleotides read TGTGCCAGCAGTCCAGTGAACTCAGGCTCCTCGGGCAATGAGCAGTTCTTC. Its protein is CASSPVNSGSSGNEQFF.

The genes are TRBV7-8 and TRBJ2-5, with 8 bases fitting TRBD2. CDR1 is SGHVS, CDR2 FQNEAQ, per germline. V lost 0 bases and J lost 4; bases outside the gene matches: 16. The CDR3 contains 19 residues. As DNA, the CDR3 is TGTGCCAGCAGCTTAGCCCGAAGCGGGGGAATAAACCTCCGAGAGACCCAGTACTTC. Translated, it gives CASSLARSGGINLRETQYF.

The CDR3 nucleotides read TGTGCCAGCAGCTTAACTGGGGGGGCTCCCCCGTGGGAGCAGTTCTTC. It yields the protein CASSLTGGAPPWEQFF. The chain has TRBV7-2 and TRBJ2-1, with D maybe TRBD2 (7 bases). Per the germline V gene, CDR1 is SGHTA and CDR2 is FQGNSA. The V gene lost 2 bases and the J gene lost 10 bases, with 21 bases spanning the gap. The CDR3 covers 16 residues. The variable domain in full, with the rest retrieved from reference TRBV7-2 and TRBJ2-1, is GAGVSQSPSNKVTEKGKDVELRCDPISGHTALYWYRQSLGQGLEFLIYFQGNSAPDKSGLPSDRFSAERTGGSVSTLTIQRTQQEDSAVYLCASSLTGGAPPWEQFFGPGTRLTVL.

This clonotype was seen a handful of times. The genes are TRBV2 and TRBJ2-1; 10 bases line up with TRBD2. The CDR3 runs to 19 residues. The germline V gene encodes CDR1 SNHLY and CDR2 FYNNEI. V dropped 0 bases and J dropped 6; count of bases not matched to a gene: 14. The CDR3 sequence is CASSEAKVGAGGVINEQFF. The CDR3 DNA is TGTGCCAGCAGTGAAGCAAAAGTAGGAGCGGGGGGGGTTATCAATGAGCAGTTCTTC.

V usage is TRBV20-1 and J usage is TRBJ2-1, with 8 bases aligning to TRBD1. V dropped 0 bases and J dropped 4; count of bases not matched to a gene: 5. The CDR3 totals 15 residues. Germline V gene lookup returns CDR1 DFQATT and CDR2 SNEGSKA (reference sequence). The CDR3: CSAREGTGDYNEQFF. The CDR3 coding sequence is TGCAGTGCTAGAGAGGGGACAGGAGATTACAATGAGCAGTTCTTC.

The table lists this clonotype with a few counts. The J gene is TRBJ2-7, the V gene TRBV5-1; weak D call: TRBD1 (5 bases). The CDR3 covers 15 residues. CDR1 and CDR2 (germline): SGHRS, YFSETQ. Trimming removed 9 bases at V and 6 bases at J, with 25 bases between. The CDR3 region is CANPPKRGRGSEQYF. The CDR3 DNA reads TGCGCCAACCCTCCGAAAAGGGGAAGGGGAAGCGAGCAGTACTTC.

This clonotype was counted only a few times. The genes are TRBV20-1 and TRBJ2-7, with 8 positions matching TRBD1. This CDR3 is 14 amino acids long. Germline loops: CDR1 DFQATT, CDR2 SNEGSKA (reference sequence). V lost 6 bases and J lost 3; bases outside the gene matches: 10. This chain's CDR3 is CSAATPGGSYEQYF. The CDR3 DNA is TGCAGTGCCGCAACCCCAGGGGGCAGCTACGAGCAGTACTTC.

There are many counts of this clonotype. The CDR3 protein is CASSPRLAGGPQETQYF. The CDR3, as DNA: TGCGCCAGCAGCCCGAGACTAGCGGGGGGGCCCCAAGAGACCCAGTACTTC. This chain connects TRBV4-1 to TRBJ2-5, with TRBD2 matching over 14 bases. The CDR3 loop spans 17 amino acids. With 4 bases clipped from V and 1 base from J, the junction kept 5 bases outside the gene matches. Germline V gene data show CDR1 as MGHRA and CDR2 as YSYEKL.

The sample holds a few counts of this clonotype. The chain combines TRBV11-2 with TRBJ1-2, with unresolved D. The CDR3 covers 14 residues. Germline V lookup: CDR1 SGHAT, CDR2 FQNNGV. V was cut by 0 bases and J by 8 bases, with 13 bases left in between. The CDR3 spells CASSLEFVQLGYTF. The CDR3 DNA sequence: TGTGCCAGCAGCTTAGAATTTGTACAGTTAGGCTACACCTTC.

The chain recombines TRBV6-2 or TRBV6-3 with TRBJ2-5; TRBD1 matches at 7 bases. The J call may be faulty, since TRBJ2-7 better matches the DNA end. The CDR3 has 14 residues. Germline CDR1 MNHEY, CDR2 SVGEGT. In DNA form, the CDR3 reads TGTGCCAGCAGTTACACTTGGGACAGCTACGAGCAGTACTTC. It translates to CASSYTWDSYEQYF.

This clonotype was detected a few times. This chain uses TRBV7-9 with TRBJ2-1, with D possibly matching TRBD1 (6 bases). The V and J ends lost 5 bases and 8 bases respectively, with 19 bases between them. The germline gives CDR1 SEHNR, CDR2 FQNEAQ (reference sequence). The CDR3 covers 15 residues. CDR3 region: CASSAVRDKAHEQFF. In DNA form, the CDR3 reads TGTGCCAGCAGCGCTGTCCGGGACAAAGCCCATGAGCAGTTCTTC.

The rearrangement uses TRBV20-1 and TRBJ2-5, with TRBD2 identical over 8 bases. This CDR3 is 15 amino acids long. Germline CDR1 DFQATT, CDR2 SNEGSKA (reference sequence). J was trimmed by 3 bases and V by 3 bases; bases with no gene match: 9. The CDR3 is CSARATPGLEETQYF. The CDR3 bases are TGCAGTGCTAGGGCTACACCGGGACTAGAAGAGACCCAGTACTTC.

This clonotype was detected only a few times. The chain links TRBV5-1 to TRBJ2-3; D not certain. CDR1 SGHRS and CDR2 YFSETQ come from the germline V gene. This CDR3 spans 11 amino acids. V dropped 0 bases and J dropped 7 bases, with 3 bases sitting between them. CDR3 loop: CASSLENTQYF. DNA of the CDR3: TGCGCCAGCAGCTTGGAAAATACGCAGTATTTT.

This clonotype turned up a few times. This chain links TRBV14 with TRBJ2-1, with 7 bases fitting TRBD1. The V and J ends lost 5 bases and 7 bases, in that order; junction bases with no gene match: 11. Looked up from germline, CDR1 is SGHDN and CDR2 is FVKESK. The CDR3 loop spans 15 amino acids. The CDR3 sequence is CASSKIDRVGNEQFF. The CDR3, as DNA: TGTGCCAGCAGCAAGATTGACAGGGTCGGAAATGAGCAGTTCTTC.

Only a few counts were recorded for this clonotype. The CDR3 protein is CASSHSLGGGETQYF. The DNA of the CDR3 is TGTGCCAGCAGCCATTCCCTCGGGGGGGGAGAGACCCAGTACTTC. The chain couples TRBV4-2 to TRBJ2-5; 8 bases align to TRBD2. V lost 3 bases to trimming and J lost 4 bases; unmatched junction nucleotides: 7. The germline V gene encodes CDR1 LGHNA and CDR2 YNFKEQ. The CDR3 has 15 residues.

The table lists this clonotype with a few counts. The chain couples TRBV29-1 to TRBJ1-2, with 8 bases fitting TRBD1. The CDR3 sequence is 15 residues long. Germline assignment: CDR1 SQVTM and CDR2 ANQGSEA. Trimming removed 0 bases from V and 1 base from J; junction bases left unmatched: 4. The CDR3 DNA sequence: TGCAGCGTTGAAGATGCGACAGGGGTTAACTATGGCTACACCTTC. Translated, it gives CSVEDATGVNYGYTF. The complete variable domain, with remaining parts taken from reference TRBV29-1 and TRBJ1-2, reads SAVISQKPSRDICQRGTSLTIQCQVDSQVTMMFWYRQQPGQSLTLIATANQGSEATYESGFVIDKFPISRPNLTFSTLTVSNMSPEDSSIYLCSVEDATGVNYGYTFGSGTRLTVV.

The rearrangement uses TRBV5-1 and TRBJ2-1, with D possibly matching TRBD1 (5 bases). Germline V lookup: CDR1 SGHRS, CDR2 YFSETQ. V lost 1 base to trimming and J lost 6 bases, with 14 bases between them. This CDR3 has 15 residues. CDR3 DNA sequence: TGCGCCAGCAGCTTGTGGCAGGGTTTGAGCAATGAGCAGTTCTTC. It specifies CASSLWQGLSNEQFF.